The TCR beta chain described here comes from a study of shared clonotypes between healthy human individuals. Study overall: Each donor had three CD4 naive, three CD4 memory, two CD8 naive and one CD8 memory plate.

Assay: immunoSEQ multiplex PCR; the TCRdb copy retains only in-frame clones and omits some. The repertoire has a few hundred thousand clones, about 96% of them found once; the top ten carry about 0.32%. The V and J ends lost 3 bases and 6 bases respectively, with 8 bases between them. CDR3 size: 12 residues. Germline V gives CDR1 SQVTM, CDR2 ANQGSEA. The TCR comes from a man under 40 in good health. The specimen sequenced was memory CD8+ T cells sorted from blood. Subset noted: CD45RO+ cells pooled with CCR7-negative TemRA cells. The gene calls are TRBV29-1 and TRBJ2-2; TRBD1 might be the D (6 bases). The chain's CDR3 is CSVDGGPGELFF. Here the CDR3 DNA reads TGCAGCGTTGATGGGGGCCCCGGGGAGCTGTTTTTT.